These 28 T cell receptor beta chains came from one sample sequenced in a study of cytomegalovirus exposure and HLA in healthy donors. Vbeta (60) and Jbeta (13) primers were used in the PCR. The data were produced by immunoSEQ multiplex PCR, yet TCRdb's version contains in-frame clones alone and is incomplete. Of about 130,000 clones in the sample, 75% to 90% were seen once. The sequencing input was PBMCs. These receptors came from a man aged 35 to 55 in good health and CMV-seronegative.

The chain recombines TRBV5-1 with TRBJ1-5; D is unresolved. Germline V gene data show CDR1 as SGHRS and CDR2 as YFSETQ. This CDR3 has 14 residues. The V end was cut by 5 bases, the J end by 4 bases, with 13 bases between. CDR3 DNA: TGCGCCAGCAGGGCGGATTCCATGAATCAGCCCCAGCATTTT. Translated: CASRADSMNQPQHF.

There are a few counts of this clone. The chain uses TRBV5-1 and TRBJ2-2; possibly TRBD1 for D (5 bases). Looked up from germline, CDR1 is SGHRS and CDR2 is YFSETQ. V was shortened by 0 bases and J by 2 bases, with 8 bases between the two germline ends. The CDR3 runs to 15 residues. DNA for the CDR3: TGCGCCAGCAGCTTGGCTGGACATAACACCGGGGAGCTGTTTTTT. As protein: CASSLAGHNTGELFF.

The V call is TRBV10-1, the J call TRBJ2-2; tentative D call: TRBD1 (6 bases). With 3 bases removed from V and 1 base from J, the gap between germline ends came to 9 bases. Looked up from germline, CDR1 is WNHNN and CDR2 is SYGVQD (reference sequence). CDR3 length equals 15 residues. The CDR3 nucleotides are TGCGCCAGCAGTGATGGGACACAGAACACCGGGGAGCTGTTTTTT. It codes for CASSDGTQNTGELFF.

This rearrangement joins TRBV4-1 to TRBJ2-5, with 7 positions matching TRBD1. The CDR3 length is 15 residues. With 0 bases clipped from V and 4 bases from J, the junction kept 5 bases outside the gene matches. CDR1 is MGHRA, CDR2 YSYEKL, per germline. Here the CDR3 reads CASSQEVRGRETQYF. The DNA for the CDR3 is TGCGCCAGCAGCCAAGAAGTTAGGGGGCGAGAGACCCAGTACTTC.

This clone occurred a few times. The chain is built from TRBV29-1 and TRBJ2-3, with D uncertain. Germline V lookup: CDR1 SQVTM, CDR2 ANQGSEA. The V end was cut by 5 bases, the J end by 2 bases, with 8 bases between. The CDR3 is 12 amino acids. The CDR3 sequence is CSVTENTDTQYF. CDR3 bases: TGCAGCGTTACGGAGAACACAGATACGCAGTATTTT.

In DNA form, the CDR3 reads TGTGCCAGCAGCTTGACAGGGGGTTTCTTTGGCTACACCTTC. It encodes CASSLTGGFFGYTF. The chain has TRBV5-8 and TRBJ1-2, with 8 bases lining up with TRBD1. The V segment lost 1 base and the J segment 7 bases; nucleotides outside the gene matches: 6. CDR3 size: 14 residues. CDR1 and CDR2 (germline): SGHTS, YDEGEE. Drawing the rest from reference TRBV5-8 and TRBJ1-2, the complete variable domain is EAGVTQSPTHLIKTRGQQATLRCSPISGHTSVYWYQQALGLGLQFLLWYDEGEERNRGNFPPRFSGRQFPNYSSELNVNALELEDSALYLCASSLTGGFFGYTFGSGTRLTVV.

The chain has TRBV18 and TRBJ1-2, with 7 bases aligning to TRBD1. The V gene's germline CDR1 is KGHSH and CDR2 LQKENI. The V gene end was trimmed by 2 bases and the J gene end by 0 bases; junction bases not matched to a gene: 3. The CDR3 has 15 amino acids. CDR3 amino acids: CASSPEGQANYGYTF. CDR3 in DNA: TGTGCCAGCTCACCAGAAGGACAGGCTAACTATGGCTACACCTTC. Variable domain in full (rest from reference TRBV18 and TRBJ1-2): NAGVMQNPRHLVRRRGQEARLRCSPMKGHSHVYWYRQLPEEGLKFMVYLQKENIIDESGMPKERFSAEFPKEGPSILRIQQVVRGDSAAYFCASSPEGQANYGYTFGSGTRLTVV.

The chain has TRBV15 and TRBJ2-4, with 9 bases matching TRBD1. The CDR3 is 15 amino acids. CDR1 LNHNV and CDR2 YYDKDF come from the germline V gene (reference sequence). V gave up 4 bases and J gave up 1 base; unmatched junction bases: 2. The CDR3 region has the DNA TGTGCCACCAGCATCGGACAGGGGGCCAAAAACATTCAGTACTTC. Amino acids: CATSIGQGAKNIQYF.

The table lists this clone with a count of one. This chain's CDR3 is CASSDPPTGFEAFF. In nucleotides, the CDR3 is TGTGCCAGCAGTGACCCGCCAACAGGGTTTGAAGCTTTCTTT. The V call is TRBV6-1, the J call TRBJ1-1, with D perhaps TRBD1 (6 bases). V gave up 3 bases and J gave up 7 bases, with 15 bases separating them. Germline assignment: CDR1 MNHNS and CDR2 SASEGT. This CDR3 comprises 14 residues.

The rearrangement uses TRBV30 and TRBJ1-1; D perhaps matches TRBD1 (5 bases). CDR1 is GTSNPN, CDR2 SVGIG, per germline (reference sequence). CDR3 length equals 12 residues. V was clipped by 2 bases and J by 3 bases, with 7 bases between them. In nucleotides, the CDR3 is TGTGCCTGGAGTCCAGGGCACACTGAAGCTTTCTTT. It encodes CAWSPGHTEAFF.

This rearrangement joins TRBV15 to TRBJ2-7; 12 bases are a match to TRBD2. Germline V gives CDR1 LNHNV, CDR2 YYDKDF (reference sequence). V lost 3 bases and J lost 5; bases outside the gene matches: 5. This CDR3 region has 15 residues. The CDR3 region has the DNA TGTGCCACCAGCAGCGGACTAGCGGGATTTGACGAGCAGTACTTC. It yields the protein CATSSGLAGFDEQYF.

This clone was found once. The CDR3 protein is CASSEAVNTEAFF. The CDR3, as DNA: TGTGCCAGCAGTGAGGCGGTGAACACTGAAGCTTTCTTT. This chain joins TRBV2 and TRBJ1-1; no firm D call. The CDR3 totals 13 residues. V lost 3 bases and J lost 0, with 5 bases in between. Germline lookup yields CDR1 SNHLY and CDR2 FYNNEI.

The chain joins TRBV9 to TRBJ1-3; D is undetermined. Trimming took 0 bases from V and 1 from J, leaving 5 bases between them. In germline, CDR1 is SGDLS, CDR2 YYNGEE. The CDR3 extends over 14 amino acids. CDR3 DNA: TGTGCCAGCAGCGTAGGGAGGTCTGGAAACACCATATATTTT. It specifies CASSVGRSGNTIYF.

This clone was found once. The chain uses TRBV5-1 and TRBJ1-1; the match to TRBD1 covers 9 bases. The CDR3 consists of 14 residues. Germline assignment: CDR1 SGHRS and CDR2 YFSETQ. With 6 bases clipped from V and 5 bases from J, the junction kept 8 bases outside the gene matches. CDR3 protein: CASKPGTGLTEAFF. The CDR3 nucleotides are TGCGCCAGCAAACCAGGGACAGGGTTGACTGAAGCTTTCTTT.

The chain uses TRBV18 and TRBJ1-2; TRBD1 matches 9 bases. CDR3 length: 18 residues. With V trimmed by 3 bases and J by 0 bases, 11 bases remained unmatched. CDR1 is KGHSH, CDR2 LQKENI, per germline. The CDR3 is CASSPFDPGTGPNYGYTF. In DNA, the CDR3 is TGTGCCAGCTCACCCTTCGACCCCGGGACAGGGCCTAACTATGGCTACACCTTC.

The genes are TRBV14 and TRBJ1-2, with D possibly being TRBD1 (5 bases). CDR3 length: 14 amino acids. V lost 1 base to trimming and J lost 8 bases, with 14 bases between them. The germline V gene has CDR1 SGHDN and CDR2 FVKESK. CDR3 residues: CASSQGVLQDGYTF. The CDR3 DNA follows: TGTGCCAGCAGCCAAGGGGTATTACAGGACGGCTACACCTTC.

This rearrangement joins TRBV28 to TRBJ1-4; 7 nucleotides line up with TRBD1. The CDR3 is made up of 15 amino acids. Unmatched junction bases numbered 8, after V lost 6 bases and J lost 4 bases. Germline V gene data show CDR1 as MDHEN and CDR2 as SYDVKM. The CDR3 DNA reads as TGTGCCAGCAGCCAGACAGACAGGGATAATGAAAAACTGTTTTTT. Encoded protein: CASSQTDRDNEKLFF.

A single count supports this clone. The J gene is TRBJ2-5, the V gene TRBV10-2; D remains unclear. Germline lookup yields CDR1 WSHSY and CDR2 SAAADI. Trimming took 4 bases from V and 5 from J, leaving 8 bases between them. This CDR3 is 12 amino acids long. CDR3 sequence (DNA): TGCGCCAGCAGTGCGGTGGGCGAGACCCAGTACTTC. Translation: CASSAVGETQYF.

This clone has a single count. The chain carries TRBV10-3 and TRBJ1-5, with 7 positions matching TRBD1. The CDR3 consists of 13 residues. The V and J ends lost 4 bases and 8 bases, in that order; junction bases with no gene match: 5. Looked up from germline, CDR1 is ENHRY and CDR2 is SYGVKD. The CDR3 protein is CAISGQGGKPQHF. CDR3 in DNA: TGTGCCATCAGTGGACAGGGCGGTAAGCCCCAGCATTTT.

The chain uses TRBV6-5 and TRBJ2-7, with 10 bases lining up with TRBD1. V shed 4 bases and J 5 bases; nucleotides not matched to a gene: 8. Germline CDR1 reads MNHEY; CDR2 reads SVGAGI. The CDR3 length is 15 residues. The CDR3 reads CASSLAGTGVDEQYF. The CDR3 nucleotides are TGTGCCAGCAGTTTAGCCGGGACAGGGGTCGACGAGCAGTACTTC.

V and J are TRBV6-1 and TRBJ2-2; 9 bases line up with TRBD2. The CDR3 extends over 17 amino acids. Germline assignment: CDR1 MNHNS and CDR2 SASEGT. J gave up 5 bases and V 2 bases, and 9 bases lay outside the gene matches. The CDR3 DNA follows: TGTGCCAGCAGTGAACTGTCGCGGGGGGGCCGGACCGGGGAGCTGTTTTTT. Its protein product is CASSELSRGGRTGELFF.

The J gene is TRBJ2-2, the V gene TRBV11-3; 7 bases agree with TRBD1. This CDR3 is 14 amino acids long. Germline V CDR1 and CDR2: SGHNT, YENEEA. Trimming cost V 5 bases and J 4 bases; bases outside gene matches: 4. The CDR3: CASSTGVTTGELFF. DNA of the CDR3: TGTGCCAGCAGCACAGGGGTCACCACCGGGGAGCTGTTTTTT.

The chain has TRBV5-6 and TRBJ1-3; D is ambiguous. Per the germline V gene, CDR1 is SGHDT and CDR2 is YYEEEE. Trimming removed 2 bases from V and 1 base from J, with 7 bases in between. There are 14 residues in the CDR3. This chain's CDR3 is CASSFLQSGNTIYF. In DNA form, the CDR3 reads TGTGCCAGCAGCTTTCTACAGTCTGGAAACACCATATATTTT.

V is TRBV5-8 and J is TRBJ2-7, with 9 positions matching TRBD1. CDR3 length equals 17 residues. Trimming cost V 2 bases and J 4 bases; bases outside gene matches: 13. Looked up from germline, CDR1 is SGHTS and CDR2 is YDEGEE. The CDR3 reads CASSFTTGTGFLYEQYF. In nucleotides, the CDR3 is TGTGCCAGCAGCTTCACGACCGGGACAGGGTTTTTGTACGAGCAGTACTTC.

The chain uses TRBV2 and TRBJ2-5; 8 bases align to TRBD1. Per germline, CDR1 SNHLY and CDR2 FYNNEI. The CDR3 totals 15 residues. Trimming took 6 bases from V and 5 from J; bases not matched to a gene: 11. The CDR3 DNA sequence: TGTGCCAGCAGAGACGGACAGGGTGTTGGGGAGACCCAGTACTTC. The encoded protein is CASRDGQGVGETQYF.

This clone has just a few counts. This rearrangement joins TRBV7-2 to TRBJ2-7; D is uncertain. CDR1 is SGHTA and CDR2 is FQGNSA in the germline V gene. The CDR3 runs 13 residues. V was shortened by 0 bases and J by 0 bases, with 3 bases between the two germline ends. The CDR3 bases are TGTGCCAGCAGCTTAGCCATCTCCTACGAGCAGTACTTC. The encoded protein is CASSLAISYEQYF.

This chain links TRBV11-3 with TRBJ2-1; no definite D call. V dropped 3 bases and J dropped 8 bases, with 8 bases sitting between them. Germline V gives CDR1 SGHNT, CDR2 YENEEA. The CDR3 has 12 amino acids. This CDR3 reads CASSFPVDEQFF. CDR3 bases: TGTGCCAGCAGCTTCCCGGTCGATGAGCAGTTCTTC.

CDR3 amino acids: CAVRGGGDSAYEQYF. The CDR3 DNA follows: TGTGCCGTCAGGGGTGGGGGGGACTCAGCCTACGAGCAGTACTTC. This chain uses TRBV2 with TRBJ2-7; tentative D call: TRBD2 (7 bases). The CDR3 loop spans 15 amino acids. Per the germline V gene, CDR1 is SNHLY and CDR2 is FYNNEI. Deletions cut 11 bases from V and 2 bases from J, with 22 bases between.